One sample yielded the 19 T cell receptor beta chains listed below, sequenced in a study of siplizumab effects on memory and regulatory T cells. Assay: immunoSEQ multiplex PCR; the TCRdb copy retains only in-frame clones and omits some. This sample has about 50,000 clones, with 85% to 95% found just once. The sequenced material came from CD8+ T cells sorted from blood. The receptors derive from a human donor in good health.

V and J are TRBV1 and TRBJ1-5; no check of the table's D call, TRBD1, against the DNA was made. TRBV1 corresponds to a pseudogene. The CDR3 is made up of 15 amino acids. The chain's CDR3 is CTSSKDRDSHQPQHF. DNA for the CDR3: TGCACCAGCAGCAAGGACCGGGACAGCCATCAGCCCCAGCATTTT.

The chain is built from TRBV9 and TRBJ2-2; TRBD2 aligns across 11 bases. The CDR3 sequence is 14 residues long. CDR1 is SGDLS and CDR2 is YYNGEE in the germline V gene. J gave up 3 bases and V 5 bases, and 0 bases lay outside the gene matches. For the CDR3, the DNA is TGTGCCAGCAGGACTAGCGGGGACACCGGGGAGCTGTTTTTT. It yields the protein CASRTSGDTGELFF.

The rearrangement joins TRBV27 to TRBJ2-5, with D maybe TRBD1 (6 bases). V gave up 1 base and J gave up 1 base, with 7 bases separating them. Germline CDR1 reads MNHEY; CDR2 reads SMNVEV (reference sequence). The CDR3 loop spans 14 amino acids. The DNA of the CDR3 is TGTGCCAGCAGTTTATTGGACAGCCAAGAGACCCAGTACTTC. Encoded protein: CASSLLDSQETQYF.

The J gene is TRBJ2-5, the V gene TRBV4-1; TRBD2 agrees at 7 bases. The better agreement between TRBJ2-7 and the DNA end casts doubt on the J call. Germline V gene lookup returns CDR1 MGHRA and CDR2 YSYEKL. CDR3 length: 19 residues. CDR3 residues: CASSQRMTVGLADTYEQYF. For the CDR3, the DNA is TGCGCCAGCAGCCAGCGGATGACAGTGGGTCTAGCGGATACCTACGAGCAGTACTTC.

This clone occurred once. The chain carries TRBV13 and TRBJ2-3, with TRBD2 matching 12 bases. The J segment lost 14 bases and the V segment lost 4 bases, leaving 34 bases of the junction unmatched. Per germline, CDR1 PRHDT and CDR2 FYEKMQ (reference sequence). There are 22 residues in the CDR3. The CDR3 region is CASSSRTALAGGRPGYLGARYF. In DNA, the CDR3 is TGTGCCAGCAGCTCACGAACTGCGCTAGCGGGAGGGCGGCCGGGCTACCTCGGCGCGCGGTATTTT.

The CDR3 sequence is CASSLGGGETQYF. CDR3 sequence (DNA): TGCGCCAGCAGCTTGGGAGGGGGAGAGACCCAGTACTTC. The rearrangement uses TRBV5-1 and TRBJ2-5; tentative D call: TRBD1 (6 bases). V lost 0 bases, J lost 4 bases, and 7 bases lay in between. The CDR3 spans 13 residues. Germline V lookup: CDR1 SGHRS, CDR2 YFSETQ.

This chain uses TRBV4-1 with TRBJ2-1; no definite D call. V lost 1 base and J lost 7, with 5 bases in between. The CDR3 is made up of 12 amino acids. Germline assignment: CDR1 MGHRA and CDR2 YSYEKL. This CDR3 reads CASSQGINEQFF. The CDR3 DNA reads TGCGCCAGCAGCCAAGGTATTAATGAGCAGTTCTTC.

CDR3 loop: CASSSPGTTSYEQYF. CDR3 bases: TGTGCCAGCAGCTCCCCCGGGACTACCTCCTACGAGCAGTACTTC. The chain uses TRBV7-9 and TRBJ2-5, with 7 positions matching TRBD2. The DNA end is more similar to TRBJ2-7, so the J call may be wrong. CDR3 length equals 15 residues. Germline V gene sequence: CDR1 SEHNR, CDR2 FQNEAQ (reference sequence).

V is TRBV6-5 and J is TRBJ2-1, with 11 bases identical to TRBD1. Germline V gene lookup returns CDR1 MNHEY and CDR2 SVGAGI. The CDR3 has 16 amino acids. V lost 3 bases to trimming and J lost 8 bases; unmatched junction nucleotides: 9. CDR3: CASSYVWGQGVHEQFF. CDR3 DNA sequence: TGTGCCAGCAGTTATGTTTGGGGACAGGGGGTTCATGAGCAGTTCTTC.

The chain has TRBV29-1 and TRBJ2-4; maybe TRBD2 (5 bases). The length of the CDR3 is 13 residues. Germline-derived CDR1 and CDR2 are SQVTM and ANQGSEA. V lost 4 bases and J 12 bases, leaving 19 bases between the germline ends. The CDR3 DNA is TGCAGCGTTGCCGGGGAAGGTGGTTTGGGTCAGTACTTC. Its translation: CSVAGEGGLGQYF. The entire variable domain, with the rest obtained from reference TRBV29-1 and TRBJ2-4, is as follows: SAVISQKPSRDICQRGTSLTIQCQVDSQVTMMFWYRQQPGQSLTLIATANQGSEATYESGFVIDKFPISRPNLTFSTLTVSNMSPEDSSIYLCSVAGEGGLGQYFGAGTRLSVL.

This chain uses TRBV4-2 with TRBJ2-7, with 9 bases identical to TRBD1. Per germline, CDR1 LGHNA and CDR2 YNFKEQ. J gave up 5 bases and V 4 bases, and 9 bases lay outside the gene matches. The length of the CDR3 is 15 residues. This CDR3 is CASSPLADRGHEQYF. The CDR3 DNA sequence: TGTGCCAGCAGCCCCCTAGCGGACAGGGGCCACGAGCAGTACTTC.

Relative to its sample, this clone is medium-sized (0.01 to 0.1%). V and J are TRBV4-1 and TRBJ1-5; 8 bases line up with TRBD1. The V gene end was trimmed by 4 bases and the J gene end by 0 bases; junction bases not matched to a gene: 8. CDR3 length: 17 residues. Germline CDR1 reads MGHRA; CDR2 reads YSYEKL. For the CDR3, the DNA is TGCGCCAGCAGCCGGGTACAGGGGGGCTATAGCAATCAGCCCCAGCATTTT. Amino acid sequence: CASSRVQGGYSNQPQHF.

This clone was seen a single time. The chain is built from TRBV4-1 and TRBJ2-7; TRBD2 matches at 7 bases. Per germline, CDR1 MGHRA and CDR2 YSYEKL. The CDR3 totals 16 residues. J was trimmed by 4 bases and V by 1 base; bases with no gene match: 10. The CDR3 region has the DNA TGCGCCAGCAGCCAAGGTGGGAGCGGGAAAGCATACGAGCAGTACTTC. This translates into CASSQGGSGKAYEQYF.

The chain carries TRBV5-1 and TRBJ2-1, with 12 bases matching TRBD2. Germline V CDR1 and CDR2: SGHRS, YFSETQ. The length of the CDR3 is 17 residues. The J segment lost 6 bases and the V segment lost 4 bases, leaving 11 bases of the junction unmatched. The CDR3 spells CASSVHQLAGGVNEQFF. The DNA for the CDR3 is TGCGCCAGCAGCGTACATCAACTAGCGGGAGGAGTCAATGAGCAGTTCTTC.

The chain couples TRBV2 to TRBJ2-2; D remains ambiguous. Trimming took off 8 bases at V and 7 bases at J, with 11 bases between the two ends. The CDR3 has 12 residues. Germline-derived CDR1 and CDR2 are SNHLY and FYNNEI. Here the CDR3 reads CASFLVNGELFF. In nucleotides, the CDR3 is TGTGCCAGCTTCTTAGTGAACGGGGAGCTGTTTTTT.

The chain uses TRBV4-1 and TRBJ2-1, with a possible D match to TRBD2 (7 bases). V was cut by 6 bases and J by 6 bases, with 15 bases left in between. CDR3 length equals 14 residues. CDR1 MGHRA and CDR2 YSYEKL come from the germline V gene. CDR3 amino acids: CASRRTRGGNEQFF. In DNA, the CDR3 is TGCGCCAGCAGACGGACTAGGGGGGGCAATGAGCAGTTCTTC.

The rearrangement joins TRBV5-4 to TRBJ2-1; 11 bases are shared with TRBD2. Germline lookup yields CDR1 SGHNT and CDR2 YYREEE (reference sequence). This CDR3 region has 16 residues. The ends lost 2 bases at V and 6 bases at J; junction bases unmatched: 7. The CDR3 here is CASSLAPSGRTNEQFF. In DNA, the CDR3 is TGTGCCAGCAGCTTAGCTCCTAGCGGGAGGACCAATGAGCAGTTCTTC.

Worth noting for this clone: Germline is not matched at one junction end, which may reflect a read error. The genes are TRBV6-1 and TRBJ2-3; D possibly corresponds to TRBD1 (5 bases). The CDR3 contains 10 residues. The V gene's germline CDR1 is MNHNS and CDR2 SASEGT. The CDR3 bases are TGTGCCAGCAGTGATTATATGGGGCATTTT. Amino acids: CASSDYMGHF.

The rearrangement links TRBV27 to TRBJ2-7; TRBD1 matches 8 bases. After removal of 6 bases from V and 0 bases from J, the junction contained 7 bases not matched to a gene. Germline V CDR1 and CDR2: MNHEY, SMNVEV (reference sequence). The CDR3 runs 15 residues. CDR3 in DNA: TGTGCCAGCAGCCCATGGACAGGGAGCTCCTACGAGCAGTACTTC. Residues: CASSPWTGSSYEQYF.